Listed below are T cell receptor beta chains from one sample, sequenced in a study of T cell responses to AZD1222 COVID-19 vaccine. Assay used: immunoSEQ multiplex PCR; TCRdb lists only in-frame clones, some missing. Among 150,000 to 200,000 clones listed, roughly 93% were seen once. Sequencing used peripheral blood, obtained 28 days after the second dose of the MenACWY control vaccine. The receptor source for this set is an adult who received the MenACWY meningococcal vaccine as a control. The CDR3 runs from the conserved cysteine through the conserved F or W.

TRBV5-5,CASRSTGTVSSPLHF
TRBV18,CASSPPGTLNTEAFF
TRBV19,CASSIADREIYEQYF
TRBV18,CASSQGLNNEQFF
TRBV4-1,CASSQPLAVTGELFF
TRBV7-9,CASTPTGTDNSPLHF
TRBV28,CASSFRAGATPSTDTQYF
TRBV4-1,CASSSAGTGGVNTEAFF
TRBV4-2,CASSHTKGNNEQFF
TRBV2,CASGSQGQGNTEAFF
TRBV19,CASSDRALSSGNTIYF
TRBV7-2,CASRRTDTQYF
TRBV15,CATSNDGRGAQHF
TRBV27,CASSLRGRDQPQHF
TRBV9,CASSVADRSLSGNTIYF
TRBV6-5,CASNPRQGPNYGYTF
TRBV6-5,CASSQTLDNSPLHF
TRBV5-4,CATEDETGNSYEQYF
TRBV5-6,CASSLAGPYLGETQYF
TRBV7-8,CASSSGLAGAQIYEQYF
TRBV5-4,CASSLVGNSEKLFF
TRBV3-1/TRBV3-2,CASSQDPWTQYF
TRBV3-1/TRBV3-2,CASSQEVAGVDEQFF
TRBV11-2,CASSLATVNQPQHF
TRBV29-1,CSVDNRGGQYF
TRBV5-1,CASSPQGAGANVLTF
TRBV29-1,CSAMKASGDTEAFF
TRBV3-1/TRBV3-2,CASSPLDRVNTEAFF
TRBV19,CASSGFSGNTIYF
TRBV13,CASSPDRTYEQYF
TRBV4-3,CASSVYERDSPLHF
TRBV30,CAWNRRPNEKLFF
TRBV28,CASRSGTGYGYTF
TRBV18,CASSDRRGTYSNQPQHF
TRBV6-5,CASSREDNTEAFF
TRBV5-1,CASSLSSGGLNTGELFF
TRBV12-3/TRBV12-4,CASSYRGDTQYF
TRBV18,CASSAGTGHTNEQFF
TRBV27,CASSLGPGRANSPLHF
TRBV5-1,CASRRQDTGELFF
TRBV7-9,CASSSGWGGNTEAFF
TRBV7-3,CASSPRWGLGTGELFF
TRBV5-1,CASSLDRGTEKLFF
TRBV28,CASSPGGGNGYTF
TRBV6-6,CASSYSGQGGGPQHF
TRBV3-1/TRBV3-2,CASSQFPTRQETQYF
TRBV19,CASSIDFAIGGAEAFF
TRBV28,CASSLKGTPNYGYTF
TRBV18,CASSLRGLAGNLFF
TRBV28,CASSLTGTYSPLHF